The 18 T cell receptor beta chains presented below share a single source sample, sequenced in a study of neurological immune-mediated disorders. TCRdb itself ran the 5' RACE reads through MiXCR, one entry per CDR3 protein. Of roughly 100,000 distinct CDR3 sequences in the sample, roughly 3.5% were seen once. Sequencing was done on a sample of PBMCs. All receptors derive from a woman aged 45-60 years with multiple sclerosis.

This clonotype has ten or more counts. The chain's CDR3 is CSAGPGGGASEQFF. The CDR3 nucleotides are TGCAGTGCTGGTCCGGGCGGGGGGGCCTCTGAGCAGTTCTTC. The J gene is TRBJ2-1, the V gene TRBV20-1; 9 nucleotides agree with TRBD2. Germline V gives CDR1 DFQATT, CDR2 SNEGSKA (reference sequence). The CDR3 has 14 amino acids. With V trimmed by 5 bases and J by 9 bases, 11 bases remained unmatched.

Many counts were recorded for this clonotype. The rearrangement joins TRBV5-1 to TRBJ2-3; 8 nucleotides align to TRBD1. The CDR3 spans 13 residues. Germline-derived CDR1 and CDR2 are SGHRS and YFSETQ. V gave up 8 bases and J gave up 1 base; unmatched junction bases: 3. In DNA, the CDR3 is TGCGCCAGTGGACAGGGTGGCACAGATACGCAGTATTTT. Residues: CASGQGGTDTQYF.

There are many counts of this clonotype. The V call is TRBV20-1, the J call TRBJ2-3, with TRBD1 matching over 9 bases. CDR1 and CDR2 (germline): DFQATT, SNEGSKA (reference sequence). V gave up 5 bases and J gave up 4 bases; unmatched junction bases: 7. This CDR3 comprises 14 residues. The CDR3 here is CSAWDRATSDTQYF. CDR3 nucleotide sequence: TGCAGTGCTTGGGACAGGGCCACTTCAGATACGCAGTATTTT.

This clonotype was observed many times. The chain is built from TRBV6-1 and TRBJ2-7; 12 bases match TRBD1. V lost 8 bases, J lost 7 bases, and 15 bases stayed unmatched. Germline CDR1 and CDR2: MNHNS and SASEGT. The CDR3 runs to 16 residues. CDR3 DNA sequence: TGTGCCAGCTCTGAGAGGCCGGGACAGGGGGCGCGAGAGCAGTACTTC. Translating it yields CASSERPGQGAREQYF.

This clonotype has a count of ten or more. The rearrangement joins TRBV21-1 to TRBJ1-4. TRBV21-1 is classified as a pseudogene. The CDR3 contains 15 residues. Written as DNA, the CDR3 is TGTGCCAGCACCATAAAAGAGGACCCCCAGGGAAAACTGTTTTTT. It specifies CASTIKEDPQGKLFF.

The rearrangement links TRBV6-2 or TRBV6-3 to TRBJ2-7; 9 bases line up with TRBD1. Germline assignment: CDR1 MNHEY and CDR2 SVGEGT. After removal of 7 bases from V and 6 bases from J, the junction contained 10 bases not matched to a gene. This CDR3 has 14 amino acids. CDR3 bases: TGTGCCAGCATCCTGGACAGGGGCCCCTTCGAGCAGTACTTC. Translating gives CASILDRGPFEQYF.

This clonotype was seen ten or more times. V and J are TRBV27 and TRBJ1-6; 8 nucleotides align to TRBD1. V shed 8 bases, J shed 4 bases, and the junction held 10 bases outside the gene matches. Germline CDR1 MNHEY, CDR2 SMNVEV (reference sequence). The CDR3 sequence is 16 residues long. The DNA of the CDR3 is TGTGCCAGCCGGGCGCTACAGGGGGGTTATAATTCACCCCTCCACTTT. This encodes CASRALQGGYNSPLHF.

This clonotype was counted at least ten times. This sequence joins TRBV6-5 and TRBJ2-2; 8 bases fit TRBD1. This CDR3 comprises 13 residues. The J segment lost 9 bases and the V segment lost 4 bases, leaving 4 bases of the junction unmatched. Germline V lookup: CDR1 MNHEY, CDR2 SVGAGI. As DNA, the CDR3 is TGTGCCAGCAGTTCCACAGGGGGGTGGGAGCTGTTTTTT. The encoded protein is CASSSTGGWELFF.

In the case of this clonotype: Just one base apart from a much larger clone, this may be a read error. Written as DNA, the CDR3 is TGTGCCAGCAGTTACTCGACGGGAGGGAACAAGCAGTACTTC. It yields the protein CASSYSTGGNKQYF. V is TRBV6-5 and J is TRBJ2-7, with TRBD2 matching over 8 bases. J gave up 8 bases and V 0 bases, and 6 bases lay outside the gene matches. The CDR3 totals 14 residues. In germline, CDR1 is MNHEY, CDR2 SVGAGI.

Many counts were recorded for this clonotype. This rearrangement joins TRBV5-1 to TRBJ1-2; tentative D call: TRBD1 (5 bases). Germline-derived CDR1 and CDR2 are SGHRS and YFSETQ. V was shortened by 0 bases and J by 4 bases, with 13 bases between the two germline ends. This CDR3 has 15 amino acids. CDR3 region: CASSLVDSSPYGYTF. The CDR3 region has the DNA TGCGCCAGCAGCTTGGTCGACAGCTCACCCTATGGCTACACCTTC.

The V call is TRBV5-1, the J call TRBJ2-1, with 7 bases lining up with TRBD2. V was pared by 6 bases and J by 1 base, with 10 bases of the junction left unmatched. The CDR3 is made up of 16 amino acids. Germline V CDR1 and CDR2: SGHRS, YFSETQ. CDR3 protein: CASTPYGEGSYNEQFF. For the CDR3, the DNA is TGCGCCAGCACACCCTACGGGGAGGGGTCCTACAATGAGCAGTTCTTC.

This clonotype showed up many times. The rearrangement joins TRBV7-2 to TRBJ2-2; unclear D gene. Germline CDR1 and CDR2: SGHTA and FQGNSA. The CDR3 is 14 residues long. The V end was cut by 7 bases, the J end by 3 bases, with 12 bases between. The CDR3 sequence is CASTRLGYTGELFF. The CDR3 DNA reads TGTGCCAGCACCAGGCTAGGGTACACCGGGGAGCTGTTTTTT.

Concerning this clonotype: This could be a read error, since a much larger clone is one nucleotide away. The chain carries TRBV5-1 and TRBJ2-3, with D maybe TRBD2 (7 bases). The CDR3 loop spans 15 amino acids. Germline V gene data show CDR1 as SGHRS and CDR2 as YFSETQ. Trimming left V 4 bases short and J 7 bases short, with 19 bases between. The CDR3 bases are TGCGCCAGCAGCCAGGAGGGGGGGGCAGGAAATACGCAGTATTTT. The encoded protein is CASSQEGGAGNTQYF.

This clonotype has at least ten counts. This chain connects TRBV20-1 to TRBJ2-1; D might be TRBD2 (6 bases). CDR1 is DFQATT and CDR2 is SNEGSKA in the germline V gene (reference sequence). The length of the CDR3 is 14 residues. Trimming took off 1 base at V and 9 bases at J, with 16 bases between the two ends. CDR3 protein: CSARGEEGNGEQFF. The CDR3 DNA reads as TGCAGTGCTAGAGGGGAGGAGGGGAACGGTGAGCAGTTCTTC.

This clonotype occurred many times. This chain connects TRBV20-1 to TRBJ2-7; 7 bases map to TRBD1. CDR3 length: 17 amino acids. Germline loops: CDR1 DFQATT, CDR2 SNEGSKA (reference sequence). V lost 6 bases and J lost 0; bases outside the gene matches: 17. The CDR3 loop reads CSAKTGRSYSSSYEQYF. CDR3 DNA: TGCAGTGCAAAGACAGGGAGATCATATTCGAGCTCCTACGAGCAGTACTTC.

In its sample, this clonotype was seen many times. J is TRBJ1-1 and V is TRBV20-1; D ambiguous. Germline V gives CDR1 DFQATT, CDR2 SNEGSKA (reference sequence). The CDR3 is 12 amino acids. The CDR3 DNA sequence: TGCAGGGCGATACACCCGAACACTGAAGCTTTCTTT. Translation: CRAIHPNTEAFF.

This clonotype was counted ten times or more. CDR3 in DNA: TGTGCCAGCAGAATCAAACACCGGGACTCGAACAATGAGCAGTTCTTC. As protein: CASRIKHRDSNNEQFF. The chain combines TRBV2 with TRBJ2-1; D may be TRBD2 (6 bases). Germline CDR1 is SNHLY and CDR2 is FYNNEI. This CDR3 is 16 amino acids long. V was pared by 6 bases and J by 5 bases, with 20 bases between.

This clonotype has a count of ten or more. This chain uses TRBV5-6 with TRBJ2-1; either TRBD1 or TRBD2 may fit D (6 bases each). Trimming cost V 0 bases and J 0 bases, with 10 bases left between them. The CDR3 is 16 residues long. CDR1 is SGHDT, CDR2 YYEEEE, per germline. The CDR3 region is CASSLGGDISYNEQFF. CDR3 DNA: TGTGCCAGCAGCTTGGGGGGGGACATCTCCTACAATGAGCAGTTCTTC.